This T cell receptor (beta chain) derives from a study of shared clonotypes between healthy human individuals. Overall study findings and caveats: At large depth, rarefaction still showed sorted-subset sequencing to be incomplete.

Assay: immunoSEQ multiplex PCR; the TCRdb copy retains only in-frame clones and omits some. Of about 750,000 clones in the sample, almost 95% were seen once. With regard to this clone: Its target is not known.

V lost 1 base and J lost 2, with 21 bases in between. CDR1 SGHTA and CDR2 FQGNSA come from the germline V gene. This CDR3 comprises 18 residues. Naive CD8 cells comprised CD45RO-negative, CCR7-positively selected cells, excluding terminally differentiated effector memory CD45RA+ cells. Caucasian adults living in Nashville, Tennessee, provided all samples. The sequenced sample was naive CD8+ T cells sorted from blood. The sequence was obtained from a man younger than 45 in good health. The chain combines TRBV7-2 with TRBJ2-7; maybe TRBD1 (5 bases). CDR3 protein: CASSLVVMAVRGPYEQYF. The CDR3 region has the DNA TGTGCCAGCAGCTTAGTCGTGATGGCAGTTAGGGGTCCCTACGAGCAGTACTTC.